The source of this TCR beta chain is a study of blood T cell repertoires in COVID-19. With 4 bases removed from V and 0 bases from J, the gap between germline ends came to 9 bases. Germline V gene lookup returns CDR1 SGDLS and CDR2 YYNGEE. The CDR3 contains 14 residues. The protocol was immunoSEQ multiplex PCR, while the TCRdb copy is restricted to in-frame clones and leaves out a portion. The sample consists of 300,000 to 400,000 clones, 80% to 90% of them appearing once. Sequencing used peripheral blood. The origin of this receptor is a woman aged 45-59 years who had recovered from COVID-19. The chain joins TRBV9 to TRBJ2-3; D gene uncertain. The CDR3 here is CASSPRSSTDTQYF. The CDR3 DNA reads TGTGCCAGCAGCCCCCGTAGTAGCACAGATACGCAGTATTTT.